What follows describes a single T cell receptor beta chain. What it binds is unknown. Each donor was a Caucasian adult residing in Nashville, Tennessee. This entry comes from a study of shared clonotypes between healthy human individuals. Overall study findings and caveats: The study found lower generation probabilities in non-shared clonotypes than in those shared by all four donors.

Deep was the level used in running the assay. It was across several immunoSEQ plates that each subset's genomic DNA was evenly split. Assay used: immunoSEQ multiplex PCR; TCRdb lists only in-frame clones, some missing. The sample yields some 2,500,000 clones, 93% seen once. Germline V CDR1 and CDR2: SGDLS, YYNGEE. The length of the CDR3 is 12 residues. Trimming cost V 3 bases and J 7 bases, with 11 bases left between them. The origin of this receptor is a man in his late teens or twenties in good health. Some clones in this sample may be carry-over from other donors' samples. The V call is TRBV9, the J call TRBJ2-7, with TRBD1 as a possible D gene (6 bases). Sequencing was carried out using naive CD4+ T cells from PBMCs. Subset noted: CD45RA+ positively selected. CDR3 DNA sequence: TGTGCCAGCAGCGGACAGGAAGTGGAGCAGTACTTC. Translating gives CASSGQEVEQYF.